This T cell receptor (beta chain) was identified during a study of lymphopenia after photon versus proton radiotherapy. Overall study results and limits: Relative stability marked proton patients; photon patients lost diversity and naive cells. Oligoclonal CD8+ Temra expansion after nadir drove photon patients' diversity drop. Survival link was tested only in deceased patients; proton benefit remains a possibility.

For this clone: Its antigen is unknown.

Trimming stripped 4 bases from V and 1 base from J, with 10 bases between. This CDR3 is 14 amino acids long. From germline, CDR1 is MNHNY and CDR2 SVGAGI (reference sequence). TCRdb's table, derived via immunoSEQ multiplex PCR, lists solely in-frame clones and lacks some. The sample holds about 65,000 clones, about 90% seen once. This chain connects TRBV6-6 to TRBJ2-5; D perhaps matches TRBD2 (7 bases). The source material was peripheral blood, sampled from a patient treated with proton-based radiotherapy. The receptor was isolated from a man older than 75 with esophageal cancer. CDR3 nucleotide sequence: TGTGCCAGCAGTTGGGGAGGGGGCCAAGAGACCCAGTACTTC. Translated: CASSWGGGQETQYF.